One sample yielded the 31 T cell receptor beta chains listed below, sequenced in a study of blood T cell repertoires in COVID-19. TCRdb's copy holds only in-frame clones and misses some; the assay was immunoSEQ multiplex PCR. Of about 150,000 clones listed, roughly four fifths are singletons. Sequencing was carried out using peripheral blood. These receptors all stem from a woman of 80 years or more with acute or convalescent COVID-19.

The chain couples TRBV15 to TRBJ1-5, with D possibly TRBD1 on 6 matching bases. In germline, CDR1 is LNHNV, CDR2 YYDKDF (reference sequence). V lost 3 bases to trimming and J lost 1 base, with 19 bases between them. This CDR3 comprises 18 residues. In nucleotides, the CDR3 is TGTGCCACCAGCAGTCCTAGTAACAGGGCCCCAAGCAATCAGCCCCAGCATTTT. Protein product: CATSSPSNRAPSNQPQHF.

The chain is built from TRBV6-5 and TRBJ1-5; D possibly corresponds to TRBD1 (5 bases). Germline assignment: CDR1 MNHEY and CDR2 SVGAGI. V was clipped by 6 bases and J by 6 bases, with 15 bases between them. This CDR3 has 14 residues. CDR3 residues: CASSSGGFSQPQHF. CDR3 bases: TGTGCCAGCAGCTCGGGGGGTTTTAGTCAGCCCCAGCATTTT.

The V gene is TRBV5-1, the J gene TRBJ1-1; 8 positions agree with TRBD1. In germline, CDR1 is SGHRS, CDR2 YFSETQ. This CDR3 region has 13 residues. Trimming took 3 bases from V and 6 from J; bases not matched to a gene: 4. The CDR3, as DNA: TGCGCCAGCAGCTGGGGACAGGTCTCTGAAGCTTTCTTT. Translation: CASSWGQVSEAFF.

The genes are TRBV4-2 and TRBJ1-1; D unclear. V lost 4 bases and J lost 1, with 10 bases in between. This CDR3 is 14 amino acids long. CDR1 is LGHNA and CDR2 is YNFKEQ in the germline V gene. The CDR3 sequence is CASSLDRRNTEAFF. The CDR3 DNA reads TGTGCCAGCAGCCTCGATCGGAGGAACACTGAAGCTTTCTTT.

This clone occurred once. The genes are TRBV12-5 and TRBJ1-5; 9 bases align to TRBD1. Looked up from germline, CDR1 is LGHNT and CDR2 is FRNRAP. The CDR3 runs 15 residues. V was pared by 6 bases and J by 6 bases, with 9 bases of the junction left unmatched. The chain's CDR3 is CASGTGTGYSQPQHF. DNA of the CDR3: TGTGCTAGTGGGACCGGGACAGGGTACAGTCAGCCCCAGCATTTT.

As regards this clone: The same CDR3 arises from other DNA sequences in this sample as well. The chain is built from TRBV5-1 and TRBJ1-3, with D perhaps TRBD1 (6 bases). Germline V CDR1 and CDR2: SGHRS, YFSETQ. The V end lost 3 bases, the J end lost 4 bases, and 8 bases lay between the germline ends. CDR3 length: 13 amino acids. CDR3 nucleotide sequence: TGCGCCAGCAGCTCCGGACAGGGAAACACCATATATTTT. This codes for CASSSGQGNTIYF.

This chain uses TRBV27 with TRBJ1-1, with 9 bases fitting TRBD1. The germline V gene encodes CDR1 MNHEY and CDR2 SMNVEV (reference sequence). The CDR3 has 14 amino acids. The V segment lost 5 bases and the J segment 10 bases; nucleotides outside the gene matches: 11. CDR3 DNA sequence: TGTGCCAGCAGTCCGAAACCGGGACAGGGCTCAGCTTTCTTT. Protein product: CASSPKPGQGSAFF.

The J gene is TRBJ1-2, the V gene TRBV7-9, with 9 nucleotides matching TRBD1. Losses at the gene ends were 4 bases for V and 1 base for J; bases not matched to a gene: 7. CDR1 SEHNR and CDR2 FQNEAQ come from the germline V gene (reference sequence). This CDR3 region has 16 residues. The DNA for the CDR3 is TGTGCCAGCAGCTCCAAATGGACAGGGGATAACTATGGCTACACCTTC. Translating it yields CASSSKWTGDNYGYTF.

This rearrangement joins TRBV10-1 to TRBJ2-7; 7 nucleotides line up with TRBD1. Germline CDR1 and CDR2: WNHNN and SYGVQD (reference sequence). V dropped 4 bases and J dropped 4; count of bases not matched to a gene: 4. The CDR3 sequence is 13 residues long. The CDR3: CASSAGTAYEQYF. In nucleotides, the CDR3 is TGCGCCAGCAGTGCCGGGACAGCATACGAGCAGTACTTC.

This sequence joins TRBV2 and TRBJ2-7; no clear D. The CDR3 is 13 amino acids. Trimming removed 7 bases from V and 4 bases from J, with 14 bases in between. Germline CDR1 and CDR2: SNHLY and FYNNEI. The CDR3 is CASNPSAGYEQYF. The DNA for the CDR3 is TGTGCCAGCAATCCGAGCGCTGGTTACGAGCAGTACTTC.

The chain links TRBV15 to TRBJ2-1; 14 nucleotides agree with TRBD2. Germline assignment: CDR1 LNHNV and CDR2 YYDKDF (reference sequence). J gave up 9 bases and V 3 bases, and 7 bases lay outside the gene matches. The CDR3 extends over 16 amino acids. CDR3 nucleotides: TGTGCCACCAGCAGGGAGACTAGCGGGAGGGCCGGTGAGCAGTTCTTC. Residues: CATSRETSGRAGEQFF.

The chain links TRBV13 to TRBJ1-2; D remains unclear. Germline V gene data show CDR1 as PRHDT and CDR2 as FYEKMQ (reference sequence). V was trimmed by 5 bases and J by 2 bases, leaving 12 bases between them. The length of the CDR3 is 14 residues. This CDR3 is CASSELDNNYGYTF. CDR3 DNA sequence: TGTGCCAGCAGCGAACTTGACAACAACTATGGCTACACCTTC.

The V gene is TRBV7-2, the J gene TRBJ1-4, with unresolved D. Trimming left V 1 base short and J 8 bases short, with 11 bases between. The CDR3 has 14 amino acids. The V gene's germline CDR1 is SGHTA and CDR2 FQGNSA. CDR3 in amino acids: CASSLGVSVEKLFF. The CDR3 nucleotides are TGTGCCAGCAGCTTAGGTGTTTCCGTCGAAAAACTGTTTTTT.

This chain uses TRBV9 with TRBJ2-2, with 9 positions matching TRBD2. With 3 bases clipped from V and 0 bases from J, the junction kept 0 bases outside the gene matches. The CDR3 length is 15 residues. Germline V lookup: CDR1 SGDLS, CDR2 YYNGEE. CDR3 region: CASSGLAANTGELFF. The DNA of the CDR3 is TGTGCCAGCAGCGGACTAGCGGCGAACACCGGGGAGCTGTTTTTT.

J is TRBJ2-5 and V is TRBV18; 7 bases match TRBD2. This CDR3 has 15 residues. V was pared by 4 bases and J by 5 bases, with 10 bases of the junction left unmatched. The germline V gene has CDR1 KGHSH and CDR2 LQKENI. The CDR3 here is CASSRLGLGGETQYF. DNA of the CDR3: TGTGCCAGCTCACGTCTCGGACTGGGGGGGGAGACCCAGTACTTC.

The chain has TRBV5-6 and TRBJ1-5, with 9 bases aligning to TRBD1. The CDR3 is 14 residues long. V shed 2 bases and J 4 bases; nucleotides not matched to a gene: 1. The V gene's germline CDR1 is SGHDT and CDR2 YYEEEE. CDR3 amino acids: CASSFGTGNQPQHF. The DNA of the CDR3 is TGTGCCAGCAGCTTTGGGACAGGGAATCAGCCCCAGCATTTT.

The CDR3 loop reads CSVAGAYNEQFF. For the CDR3, the DNA is TGCAGCGTTGCGGGAGCCTACAATGAGCAGTTCTTC. The genes are TRBV29-1 and TRBJ2-1, with D perhaps TRBD2 (6 bases). Deletions cut 4 bases from V and 2 bases from J, with 6 bases between. CDR3 length: 12 amino acids. Germline CDR1 and CDR2: SQVTM and ANQGSEA.

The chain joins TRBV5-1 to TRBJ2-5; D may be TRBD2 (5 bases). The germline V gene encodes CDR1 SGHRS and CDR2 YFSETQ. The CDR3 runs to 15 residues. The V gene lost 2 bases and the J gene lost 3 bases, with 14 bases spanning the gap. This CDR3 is CASSLLPGGEETQYF. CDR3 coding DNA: TGCGCCAGCAGCTTACTACCTGGAGGTGAAGAGACCCAGTACTTC.

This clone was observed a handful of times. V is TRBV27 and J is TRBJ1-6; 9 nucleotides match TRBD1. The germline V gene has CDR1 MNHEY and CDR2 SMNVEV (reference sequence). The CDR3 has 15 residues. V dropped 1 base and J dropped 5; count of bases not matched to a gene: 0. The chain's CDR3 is CASSLYRGHNSPLHF. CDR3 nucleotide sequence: TGTGCCAGCAGTTTATACAGGGGGCATAATTCACCCCTCCACTTT.

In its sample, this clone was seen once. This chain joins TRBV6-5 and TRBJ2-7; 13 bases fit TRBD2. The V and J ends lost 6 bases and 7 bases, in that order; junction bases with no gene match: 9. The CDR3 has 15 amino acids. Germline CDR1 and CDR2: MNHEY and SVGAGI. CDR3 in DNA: TGTGCCAGCAGAACATGGACTAGCGGGAGTTTGGAGCAGTACTTC. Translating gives CASRTWTSGSLEQYF.

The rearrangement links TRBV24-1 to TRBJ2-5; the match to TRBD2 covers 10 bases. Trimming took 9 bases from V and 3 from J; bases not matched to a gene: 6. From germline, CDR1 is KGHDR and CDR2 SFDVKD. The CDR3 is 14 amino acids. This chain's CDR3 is CATGAGGPEETQYF. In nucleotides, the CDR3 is TGTGCCACCGGAGCGGGAGGGCCGGAAGAGACCCAGTACTTC.

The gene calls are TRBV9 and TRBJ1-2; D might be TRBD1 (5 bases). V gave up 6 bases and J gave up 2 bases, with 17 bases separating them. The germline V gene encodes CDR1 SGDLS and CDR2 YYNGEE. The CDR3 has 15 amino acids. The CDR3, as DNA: TGTGCCAGCAACCGTGGCGGGACGGAGAACTATGGCTACACCTTC. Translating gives CASNRGGTENYGYTF.

CDR3 region: CASSVGSGGTYNEQFF. The CDR3 DNA sequence: TGTGCCAGCAGCGTAGGGAGCGGGGGGACTTACAATGAGCAGTTCTTC. The chain recombines TRBV9 with TRBJ2-1; 9 positions agree with TRBD2. Per germline, CDR1 SGDLS and CDR2 YYNGEE. V lost 0 bases, J lost 4 bases, and 5 bases stayed unmatched. The CDR3 consists of 16 residues.

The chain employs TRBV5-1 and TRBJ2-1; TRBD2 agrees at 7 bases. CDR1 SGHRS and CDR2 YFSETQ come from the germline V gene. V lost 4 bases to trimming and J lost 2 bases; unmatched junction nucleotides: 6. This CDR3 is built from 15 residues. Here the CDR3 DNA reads TGCGCCAGCAGCCAACTAGCGTCCACCTACAATGAGCAGTTCTTC. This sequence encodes CASSQLASTYNEQFF.

The CDR3 loop reads CATSYTSGGTDTQYF. CDR3 nucleotides: TGTGCCACCAGCTATACTAGCGGGGGCACAGATACGCAGTATTTT. The chain recombines TRBV15 with TRBJ2-3; 10 positions match TRBD2. The V and J ends lost 5 bases and 1 base, in that order; junction bases with no gene match: 3. This CDR3 region has 15 residues. Germline-derived CDR1 and CDR2 are LNHNV and YYDKDF (reference sequence).

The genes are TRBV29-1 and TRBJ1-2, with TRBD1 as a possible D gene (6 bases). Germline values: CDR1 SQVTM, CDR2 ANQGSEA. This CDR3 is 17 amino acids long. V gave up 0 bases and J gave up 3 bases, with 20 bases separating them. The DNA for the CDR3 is TGCAGCGTTGAAGATTTAACAGGGCTCGCTTGGGACTATGGCTACACCTTC. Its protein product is CSVEDLTGLAWDYGYTF.

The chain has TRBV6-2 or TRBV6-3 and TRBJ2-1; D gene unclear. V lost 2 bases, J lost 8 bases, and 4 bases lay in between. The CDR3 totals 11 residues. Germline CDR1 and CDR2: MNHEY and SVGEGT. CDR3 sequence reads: CASSYRDEQFF. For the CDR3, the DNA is TGTGCCAGCAGTTACAGAGATGAGCAGTTCTTC.

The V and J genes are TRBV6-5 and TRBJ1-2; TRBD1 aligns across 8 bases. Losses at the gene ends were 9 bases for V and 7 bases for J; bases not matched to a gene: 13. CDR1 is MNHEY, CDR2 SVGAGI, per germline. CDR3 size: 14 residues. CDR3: CASRDRRPGGGYTF. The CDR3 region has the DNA TGTGCCAGTAGGGACAGGCGGCCTGGTGGTGGCTACACCTTC.

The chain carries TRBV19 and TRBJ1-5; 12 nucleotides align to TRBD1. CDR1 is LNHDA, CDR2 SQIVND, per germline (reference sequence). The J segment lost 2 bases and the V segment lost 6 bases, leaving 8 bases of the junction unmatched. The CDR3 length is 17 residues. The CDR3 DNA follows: TGTGCCAGTAGCGCGGGACAGGGGGCTAGTGGCAATCAGCCCCAGCATTTT. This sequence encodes CASSAGQGASGNQPQHF.

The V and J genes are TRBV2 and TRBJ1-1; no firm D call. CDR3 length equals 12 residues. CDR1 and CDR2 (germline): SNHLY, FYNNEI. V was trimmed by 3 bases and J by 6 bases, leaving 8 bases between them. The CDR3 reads CASSDGGSEAFF. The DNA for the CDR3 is TGTGCCAGCAGTGATGGAGGGTCTGAAGCTTTCTTT.

CDR3: CASSLTPRTENYGYTF. In nucleotides, the CDR3 is TGTGCCAGCAGTTTAACCCCCCGGACAGAAAACTATGGCTACACCTTC. The chain couples TRBV27 to TRBJ1-2; maybe TRBD1 (6 bases). In germline, CDR1 is MNHEY, CDR2 SMNVEV (reference sequence). The CDR3 length is 16 residues. Trimming took 2 bases from V and 2 from J, leaving 15 bases between them.